Listed below are T cell receptor beta chains from one sample, sequenced in a study of blood T cell repertoires in COVID-19. Profiling relied on immunoSEQ multiplex PCR, and the TCRdb table lists in-frame clones only, not all of them. The data hold about 300,000 clones, with approximately 90% observed a single time. Sequencing was carried out using peripheral blood. The receptor set was obtained from a man between 35 and 55 years old with acute or convalescent COVID-19. CDR3s include the opening cysteine and the closing phenylalanine or tryptophan. A D gene is named only where the DNA matches it firmly. The size entry is marked missing in some rows and otherwise reads once, few, many or a size class.

>TRBD1|17|.|TRBJ1-1|TRBV5-1
TGCGCCAGCGGGAGCGCGGGACAGGGGGCCTTGAACACTGAAGCTTTCTTT
CASGSAGQGALNTEAFF
>.|15|.|TRBJ2-2|TRBV7-2
TGTGCCAGCAGCTTAGTGGTAGGGGGGGCCGGGGAGCTGTTTTTT
CASSLVVGGAGELFF
>TRBD1|13|.|TRBJ2-1|TRBV10-3
TGTGCCATCGGCGGGACAGGGTACTATGAGCAGTTCTTC
CAIGGTGYYEQFF
>.|17|.|TRBJ1-6|TRBV5-5
TGTGCCAGCAGCTCTGCAGAACAGGGATCCTATAATTCACCCCTCCACTTT
CASSSAEQGSYNSPLHF
>.|13|once|TRBJ1-4|TRBV30
TGTGCCTGGAATATAGGGGGAAATGAAAAACTGTTTTTT
CAWNIGGNEKLFF
>TRBD2|15|.|TRBJ2-1|TRBV5-6
TGTGCCAGCAGCCTGGGACTAGCGGGCTACAATGAGCAGTTCTTC
CASSLGLAGYNEQFF
>.|14|.|TRBJ1-5|TRBV4-2
TGTGCCAGCAGTGGGGAGGCAAGCAATCAGCCCCAGCATTTT
CASSGEASNQPQHF
>TRBD1|15|.|TRBJ1-4|TRBV5-1
TGCGCCAGCAGCTTGGCCAACAGGGGGAATGAAAAACTGTTTTTT
CASSLANRGNEKLFF
>TRBD1|13|.|TRBJ1-1|TRBV18
TGTGCCAGCTCAGCGGACAGGCATACTGAAGCTTTCTTT
CASSADRHTEAFF
>TRBD1|14|once|TRBJ1-2|TRBV6-5
TGTGCCAGCAGTTACGTACAGGGGAGTCGAGGCTACACCTTC
CASSYVQGSRGYTF
>.|19|.|TRBJ1-1|TRBV11-2
TGTGCCAGCAGCTTAGATGGGGTGGGGGGGTCCCCGAGGGACACTGAAGCTTTCTTT
CASSLDGVGGSPRDTEAFF
>TRBD2|17|.|TRBJ2-1|TRBV6-2/TRBV6-3
TGTGCCAGCAGTTACTCCCTAGCGGGGGGCCTGTACAATGAGCAGTTCTTC
CASSYSLAGGLYNEQFF
>.|15|.|TRBJ1-4|TRBV18
TGTGCCAGCTCACCTGCTCGGGGGGGAAATGAAAAACTGTTTTTT
CASSPARGGNEKLFF
>TRBD1|14|.|TRBJ1-2|TRBV6-5
TGTGCCAGCAGACCACTCGGGACAGGGAATGGCTACACCTTC
CASRPLGTGNGYTF
>.|14|once|TRBJ1-5|TRBV6-2/TRBV6-3
TGTGCCAGCAGTAATCAGGGTCTCAATCAGCCCCAGCATTTT
CASSNQGLNQPQHF
>.|14|.|TRBJ2-7|TRBV4-1
TGCGCCAGCAGCCAAGATGATTCGGGGTACGAGCAGTACTTC
CASSQDDSGYEQYF
>TRBD2|15|.|TRBJ2-3|TRBV3-1/TRBV3-2
TGTGCCAGCAGCCAACTGACTAGCGGGGGAGATACGCAGTATTTT
CASSQLTSGGDTQYF
>.|13|.|TRBJ2-4|TRBV12-3/TRBV12-4
TGTGCCAGCAGCCACCGGGGAGGCGACATTCAGTACTTC
CASSHRGGDIQYF
>.|16|few|TRBJ1-5|TRBV6-5
TGTGCCAGCAGTTACGCCGGACAGTATAGCAATCAGCCCCAGCATTTT
CASSYAGQYSNQPQHF
>TRBD1|14|.|TRBJ2-7|TRBV28
TGTGCCAGCAGCTATACGGGACAGGGAGCGGAGCAGTACTTC
CASSYTGQGAEQYF
>.|14|.|TRBJ1-3|TRBV7-8
TGTGCCAGCAGCTTCTCCTCCTCTGGAAACACCATATATTTT
CASSFSSSGNTIYF
>.|15|.|TRBJ1-2|TRBV27
TGTGCCAGCAGTTTGGGGCGGGGGTTCGACTATGGCTACACCTTC
CASSLGRGFDYGYTF
>.|12|once|TRBJ1-4|TRBV9
TGTGCCAGCAGTGATCCGGGGGAAAAACTGTTTTTT
CASSDPGEKLFF
>TRBD2|13|once|TRBJ2-1|TRBV10-3
TGTGCCATCACGCCTAGCGGGGGAGATGAGCAGTTCTTC
CAITPSGGDEQFF
>TRBD1|13|.|TRBJ1-5|TRBV6-5
TGTGCCAGCAGCCGACAGGGGCCGGGGCCCCAGCATTTT
CASSRQGPGPQHF
>.|13|.|TRBJ1-1|TRBV7-2
TGTGCCAGCAGCTTGGAGGGGTGGACTGAAGCTTTCTTT
CASSLEGWTEAFF
>.|13|.|TRBJ2-7|TRBV25-1
TGTGCCAGCAGTGACCATACTCTCTACGAGCAGTACTTC
CASSDHTLYEQYF
>.|12|once|TRBJ1-1|TRBV19
TGTGCCAGTAGGGGGGGGGACACTGAAGCTTTCTTT
CASRGGDTEAFF
>TRBD1|16|.|TRBJ1-1|TRBV6-1
TGTGCCAGCAGTGAACGCAGACAGGGGTGGGCCACTGAAGCTTTCTTT
CASSERRQGWATEAFF
>.|12|.|TRBJ1-1|TRBV18
TGTGCCAGCTCATCCCGGGAAGGGGAAGCTTTCTTT
CASSSREGEAFF
>TRBD2|14|.|TRBJ2-1|TRBV5-1
TGCGCCAGCAGCCCCTCGGGGGGTTACAATGAGCAGTTCTTC
CASSPSGGYNEQFF
>TRBD2|19|.|TRBJ2-1|TRBV7-3
TGTGCCAGCAGCCCGCAGGGCCTGGGTAGCGGGCATTCCTACAATGAGCAGTTCTTC
CASSPQGLGSGHSYNEQFF
>.|15|.|TRBJ2-7|TRBV2
TGTGCCAGCAGTGAAATTAGGCAGGGAACCTACGAGCAGTACTTC
CASSEIRQGTYEQYF